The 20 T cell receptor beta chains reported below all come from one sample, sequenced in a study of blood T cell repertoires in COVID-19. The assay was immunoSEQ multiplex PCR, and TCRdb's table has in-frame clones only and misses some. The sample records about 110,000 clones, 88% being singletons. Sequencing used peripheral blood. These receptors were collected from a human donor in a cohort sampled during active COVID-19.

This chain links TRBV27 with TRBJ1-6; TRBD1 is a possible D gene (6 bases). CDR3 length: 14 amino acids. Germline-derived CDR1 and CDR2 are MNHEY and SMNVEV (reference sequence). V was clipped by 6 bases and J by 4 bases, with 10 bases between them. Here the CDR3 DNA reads TGTGCCAGCAGACTTGGACAGTATAATTCACCCCTCCACTTT. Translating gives CASRLGQYNSPLHF.

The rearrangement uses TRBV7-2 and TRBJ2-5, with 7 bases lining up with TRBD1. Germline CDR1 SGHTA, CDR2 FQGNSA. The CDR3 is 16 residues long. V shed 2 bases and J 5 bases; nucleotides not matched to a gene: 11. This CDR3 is CASSLRAGGAGETQYF. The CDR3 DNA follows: TGTGCCAGCAGCTTACGGGCAGGGGGTGCCGGGGAGACCCAGTACTTC.

CDR3 amino acids: CASTLSADTQYF. The CDR3 coding sequence is TGTGCCAGCACCTTATCAGCGGATACGCAGTATTTT. V is TRBV12-3 or TRBV12-4 and J is TRBJ2-3; the D is unclear. The CDR3 sequence is 12 residues long. Deletions cut 7 bases from V and 6 bases from J, with 11 bases between.

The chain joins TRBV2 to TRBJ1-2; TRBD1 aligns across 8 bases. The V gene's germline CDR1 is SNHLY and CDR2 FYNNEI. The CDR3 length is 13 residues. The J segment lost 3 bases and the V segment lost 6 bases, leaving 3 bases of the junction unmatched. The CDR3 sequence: CASSLTGDYGYTF. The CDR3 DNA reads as TGTGCCAGCAGCCTGACAGGGGACTATGGCTACACCTTC.

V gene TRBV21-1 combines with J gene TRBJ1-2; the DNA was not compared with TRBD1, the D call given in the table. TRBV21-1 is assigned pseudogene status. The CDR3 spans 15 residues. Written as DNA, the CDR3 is TGTGCCAGCAGCACCATCTCACAGGGAGCCAATGGCTACACCTTC. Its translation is CASSTISQGANGYTF.

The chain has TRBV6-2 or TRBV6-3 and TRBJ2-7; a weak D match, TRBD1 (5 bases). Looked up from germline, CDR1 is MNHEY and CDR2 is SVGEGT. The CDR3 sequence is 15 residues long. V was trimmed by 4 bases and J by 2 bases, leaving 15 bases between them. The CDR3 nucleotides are TGTGCCAGCAGTTCCCTCGGACACCCCACCTACGAGCAGTACTTC. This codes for CASSSLGHPTYEQYF.

The CDR3 loop reads CASSLVRGSETQYF. The CDR3 region has the DNA TGTGCCAGCAGCTTGGTTAGGGGGTCGGAGACCCAGTACTTC. This chain links TRBV5-6 with TRBJ2-5, with D possibly being TRBD1 (6 bases). Germline CDR1 is SGHDT and CDR2 is YYEEEE. The CDR3 covers 14 residues. V lost 0 bases and J 5 bases, leaving 11 bases between the germline ends. Using reference TRBV5-6 and TRBJ2-5 for the parts outside the CDR3, the full variable domain is DAGVTQSPTHLIKTRGQQVTLRCSPKSGHDTVSWYQQALGQGPQFIFQYYEEEERQRGNFPDRFSGHQFPNYSSELNVNALLLGDSALYLCASSLVRGSETQYFGPGTRLLVL.

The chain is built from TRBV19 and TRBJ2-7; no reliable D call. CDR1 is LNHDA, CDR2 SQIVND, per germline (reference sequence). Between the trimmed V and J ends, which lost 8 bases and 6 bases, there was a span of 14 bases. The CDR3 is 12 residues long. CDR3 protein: CASGDLGREQYF. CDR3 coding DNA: TGTGCCAGTGGTGATCTTGGGCGCGAGCAGTACTTC.

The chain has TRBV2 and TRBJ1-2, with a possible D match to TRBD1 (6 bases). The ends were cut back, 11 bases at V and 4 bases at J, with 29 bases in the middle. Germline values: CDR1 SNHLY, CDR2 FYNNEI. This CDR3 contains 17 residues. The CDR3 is CAGQNRAGVERLYGYTF. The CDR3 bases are TGTGCCGGACAGAACAGGGCTGGAGTGGAAAGGCTCTATGGCTACACCTTC.

CDR3 sequence: CASSSPQGREQYF. In DNA, the CDR3 is TGTGCCAGCAGCTCTCCCCAGGGCCGCGAGCAGTACTTC. The chain couples TRBV7-9 to TRBJ2-7; perhaps TRBD1 as D (5 bases). Germline V gives CDR1 SEHNR, CDR2 FQNEAQ (reference sequence). CDR3 size: 13 residues. Trimming cost V 4 bases and J 6 bases, with 13 bases left between them.

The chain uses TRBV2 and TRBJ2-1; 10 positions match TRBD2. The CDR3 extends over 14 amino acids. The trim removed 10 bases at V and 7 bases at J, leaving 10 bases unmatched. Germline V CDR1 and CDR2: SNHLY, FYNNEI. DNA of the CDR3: TGTGCCACCTACATCGGGACTAGCGAGAATGAGCAGTTCTTC. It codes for CATYIGTSENEQFF.

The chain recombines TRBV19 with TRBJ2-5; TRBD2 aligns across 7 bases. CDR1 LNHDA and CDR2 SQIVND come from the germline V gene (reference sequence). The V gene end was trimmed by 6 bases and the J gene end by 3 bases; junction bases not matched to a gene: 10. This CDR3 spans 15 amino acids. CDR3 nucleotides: TGTGCCAGTAGGGGGGGAGGGAACTCCGAAGAGACCCAGTACTTC. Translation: CASRGGGNSEETQYF. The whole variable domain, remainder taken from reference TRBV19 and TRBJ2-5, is DGGITQSPKYLFRKEGQNVTLSCEQNLNHDAMYWYRQDPGQGLRLIYYSQIVNDFQKGDIAEGYSVSREKKESFPLTVTSAQKNPTAFYLCASRGGGNSEETQYFGPGTRLLVL.

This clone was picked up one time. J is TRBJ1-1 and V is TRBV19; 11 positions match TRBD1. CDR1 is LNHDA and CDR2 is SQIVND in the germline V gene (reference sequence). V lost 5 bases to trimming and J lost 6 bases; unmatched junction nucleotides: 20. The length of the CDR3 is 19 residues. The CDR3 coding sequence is TGTGCCAGTAGTGGAAGGGACAGGGGGACCCCTGACCTGATGGCTGAAGCTTTCTTT. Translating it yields CASSGRDRGTPDLMAEAFF.

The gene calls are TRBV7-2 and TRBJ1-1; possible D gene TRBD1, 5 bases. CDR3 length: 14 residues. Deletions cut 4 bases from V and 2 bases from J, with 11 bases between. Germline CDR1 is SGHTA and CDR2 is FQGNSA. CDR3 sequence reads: CASSYTTANTEAFF. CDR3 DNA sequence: TGTGCCAGCAGCTACACGACAGCAAACACTGAAGCTTTCTTT. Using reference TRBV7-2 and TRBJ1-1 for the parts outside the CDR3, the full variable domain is GAGVSQSPSNKVTEKGKDVELRCDPISGHTALYWYRQSLGQGLEFLIYFQGNSAPDKSGLPSDRFSAERTGGSVSTLTIQRTQQEDSAVYLCASSYTTANTEAFFGQGTRLTVV.

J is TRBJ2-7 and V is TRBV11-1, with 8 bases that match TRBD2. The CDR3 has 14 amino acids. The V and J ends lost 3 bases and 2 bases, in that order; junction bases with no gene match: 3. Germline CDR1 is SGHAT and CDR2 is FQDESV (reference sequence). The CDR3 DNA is TGTGCCAGCAGCTTTACTAGCGGTGCCTACGAGCAGTACTTC. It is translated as CASSFTSGAYEQYF.

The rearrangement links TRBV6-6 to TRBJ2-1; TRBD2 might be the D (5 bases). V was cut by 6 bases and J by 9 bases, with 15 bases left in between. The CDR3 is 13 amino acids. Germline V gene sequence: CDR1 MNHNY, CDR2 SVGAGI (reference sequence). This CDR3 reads CASSRPGSGEQFF. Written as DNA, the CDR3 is TGTGCCAGCAGCAGACCGGGGAGCGGTGAGCAGTTCTTC.

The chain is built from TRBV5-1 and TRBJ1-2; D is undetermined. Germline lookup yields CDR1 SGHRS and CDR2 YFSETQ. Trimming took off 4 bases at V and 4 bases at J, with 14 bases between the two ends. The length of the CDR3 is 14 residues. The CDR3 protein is CASSREGGPYGYTF. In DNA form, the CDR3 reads TGCGCCAGCAGCCGGGAGGGAGGTCCCTATGGCTACACCTTC.

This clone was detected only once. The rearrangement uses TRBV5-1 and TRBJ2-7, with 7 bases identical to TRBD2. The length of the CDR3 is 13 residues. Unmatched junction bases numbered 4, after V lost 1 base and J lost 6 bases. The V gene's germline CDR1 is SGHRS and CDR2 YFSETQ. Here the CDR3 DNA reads TGCGCCAGCAGCTTGAAGGCTAGCGGCGAGCAGTACTTC. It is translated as CASSLKASGEQYF.

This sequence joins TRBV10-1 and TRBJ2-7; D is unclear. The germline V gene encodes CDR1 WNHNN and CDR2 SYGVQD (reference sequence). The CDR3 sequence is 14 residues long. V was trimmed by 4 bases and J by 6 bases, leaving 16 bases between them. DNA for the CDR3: TGCGCCAGCAGTGCGGTTACCACGAGCTCCGAGCAGTACTTC. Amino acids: CASSAVTTSSEQYF.

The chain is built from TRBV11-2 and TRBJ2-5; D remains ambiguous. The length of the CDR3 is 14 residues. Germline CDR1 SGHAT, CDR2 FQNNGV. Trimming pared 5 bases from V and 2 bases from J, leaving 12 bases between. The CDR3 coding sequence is TGTGCCAGCAGCGAGAACCGGTATCAAGAGACCCAGTACTTC. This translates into CASSENRYQETQYF. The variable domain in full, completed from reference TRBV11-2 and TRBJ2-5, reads EAGVAQSPRYKIIEKRQSVAFWCNPISGHATLYWYQQILGQGPKLLIQFQNNGVVDDSQLPKDRFSAERLKGVDSTLKIQPAKLEDSAVYLCASSENRYQETQYFGPGTRLLVL.